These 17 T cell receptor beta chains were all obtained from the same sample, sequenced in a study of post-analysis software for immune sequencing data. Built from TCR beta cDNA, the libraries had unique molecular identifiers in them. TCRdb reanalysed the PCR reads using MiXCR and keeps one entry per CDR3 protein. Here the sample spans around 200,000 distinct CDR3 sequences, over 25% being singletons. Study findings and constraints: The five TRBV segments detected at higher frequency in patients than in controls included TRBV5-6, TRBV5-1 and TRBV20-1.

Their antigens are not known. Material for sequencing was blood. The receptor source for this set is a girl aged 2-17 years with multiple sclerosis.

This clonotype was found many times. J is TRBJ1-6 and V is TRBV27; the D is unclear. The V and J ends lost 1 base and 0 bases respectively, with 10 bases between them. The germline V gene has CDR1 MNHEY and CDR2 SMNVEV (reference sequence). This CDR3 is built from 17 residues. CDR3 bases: TGTGCCAGCAGTTTATTAGGACCGAGCTCCTATAATTCACCCCTCCACTTT. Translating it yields CASSLLGPSSYNSPLHF.

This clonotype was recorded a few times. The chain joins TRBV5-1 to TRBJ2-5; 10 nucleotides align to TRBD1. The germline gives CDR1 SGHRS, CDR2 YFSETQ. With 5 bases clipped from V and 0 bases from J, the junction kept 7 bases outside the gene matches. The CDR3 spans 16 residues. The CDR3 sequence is CASRFSGTGDQETQYF. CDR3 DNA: TGCGCCAGCAGATTTTCCGGGACAGGGGACCAAGAGACCCAGTACTTC.

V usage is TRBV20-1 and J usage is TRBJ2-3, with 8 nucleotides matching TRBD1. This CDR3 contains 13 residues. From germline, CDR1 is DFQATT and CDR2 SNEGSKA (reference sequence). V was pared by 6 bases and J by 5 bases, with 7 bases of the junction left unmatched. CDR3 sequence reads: CSAPGQGVDTQYF. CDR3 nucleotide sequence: TGCAGTGCACCTGGACAGGGCGTAGATACGCAGTATTTT.

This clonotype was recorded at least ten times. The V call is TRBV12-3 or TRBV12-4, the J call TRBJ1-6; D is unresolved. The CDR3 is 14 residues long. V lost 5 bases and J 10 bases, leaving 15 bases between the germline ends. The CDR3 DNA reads TGTGCCAGCAGTCCCTGGGGAGTGGGGTCACCCCTCCACTTT. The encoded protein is CASSPWGVGSPLHF.

The CDR3 nucleotides are TGTGCCAGCAGCCGCCGGAGGGGGAGAGAGACCCAGTACTTC. It is translated as CASSRRRGRETQYF. V usage is TRBV11-2 and J usage is TRBJ2-7; the D call may be TRBD1 or TRBD2 (6 bases each). The J call may be faulty, since TRBJ2-5 better matches the DNA end. This CDR3 is built from 14 residues. The germline V gene has CDR1 SGHAT and CDR2 FQNNGV.

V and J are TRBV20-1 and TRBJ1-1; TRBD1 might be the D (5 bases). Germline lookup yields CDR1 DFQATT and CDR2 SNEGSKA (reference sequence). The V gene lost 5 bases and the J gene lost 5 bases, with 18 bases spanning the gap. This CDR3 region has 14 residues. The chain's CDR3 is CSAGTPGSETEAFF. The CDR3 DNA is TGCAGTGCTGGGACCCCGGGGTCGGAAACTGAAGCTTTCTTT.

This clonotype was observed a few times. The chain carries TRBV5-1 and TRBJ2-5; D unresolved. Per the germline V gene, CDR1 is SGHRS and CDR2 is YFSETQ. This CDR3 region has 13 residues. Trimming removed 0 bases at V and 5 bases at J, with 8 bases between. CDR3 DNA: TGCGCCAGCAGCTTGGAAGTTATGGAGACCCAGTACTTC. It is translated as CASSLEVMETQYF.

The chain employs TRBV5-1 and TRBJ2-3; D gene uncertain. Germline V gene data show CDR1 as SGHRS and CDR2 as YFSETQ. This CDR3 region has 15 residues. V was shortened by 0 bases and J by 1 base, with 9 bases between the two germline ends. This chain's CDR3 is CASSLAARGTDTQYF. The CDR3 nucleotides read TGCGCCAGCAGCTTGGCGGCCCGAGGCACAGATACGCAGTATTTT.

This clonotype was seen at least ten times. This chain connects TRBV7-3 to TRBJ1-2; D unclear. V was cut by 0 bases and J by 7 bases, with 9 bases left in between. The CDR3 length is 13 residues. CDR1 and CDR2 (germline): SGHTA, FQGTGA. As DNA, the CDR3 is TGTGCCAGCAGCTTAACAGGGTCGGTTGGCTACACCTTC. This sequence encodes CASSLTGSVGYTF.

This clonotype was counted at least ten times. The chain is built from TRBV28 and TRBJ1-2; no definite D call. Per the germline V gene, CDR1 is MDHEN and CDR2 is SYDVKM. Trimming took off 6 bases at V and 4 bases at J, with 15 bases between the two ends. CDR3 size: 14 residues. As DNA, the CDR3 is TGTGCCAGCAGCTACCCCGCGGGGTCCTATGGCTACACCTTC. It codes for CASSYPAGSYGYTF.

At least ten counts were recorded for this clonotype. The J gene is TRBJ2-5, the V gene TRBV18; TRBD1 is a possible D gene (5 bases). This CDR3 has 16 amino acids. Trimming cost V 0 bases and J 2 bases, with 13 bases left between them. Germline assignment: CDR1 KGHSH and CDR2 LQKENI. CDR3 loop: CASSPPGRPLQETQYF. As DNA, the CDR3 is TGTGCCAGCTCACCACCGGGGCGACCCTTACAAGAGACCCAGTACTTC.

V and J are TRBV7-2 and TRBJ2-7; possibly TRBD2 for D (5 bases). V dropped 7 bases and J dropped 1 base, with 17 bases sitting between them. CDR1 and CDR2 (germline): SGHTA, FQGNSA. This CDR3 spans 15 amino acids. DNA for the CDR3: TGTGCCAGCAAGCCCGGAGACTACCTATCCTACGAGCAGTACTTC. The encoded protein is CASKPGDYLSYEQYF.

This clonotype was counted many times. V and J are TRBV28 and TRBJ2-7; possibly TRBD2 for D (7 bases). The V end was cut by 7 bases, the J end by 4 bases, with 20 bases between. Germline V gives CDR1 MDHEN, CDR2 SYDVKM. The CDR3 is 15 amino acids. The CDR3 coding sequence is TGTGCCAGCACCACCGGCTCGCGGGGGCCTTACGAGCAGTACTTC. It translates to CASTTGSRGPYEQYF.

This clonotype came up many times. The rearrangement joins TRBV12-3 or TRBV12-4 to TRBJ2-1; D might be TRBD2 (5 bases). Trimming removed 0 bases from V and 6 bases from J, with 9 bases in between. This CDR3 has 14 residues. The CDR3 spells CASSLAGAPNEQFF. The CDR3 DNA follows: TGTGCCAGCAGTTTAGCGGGAGCGCCCAATGAGCAGTTCTTC.

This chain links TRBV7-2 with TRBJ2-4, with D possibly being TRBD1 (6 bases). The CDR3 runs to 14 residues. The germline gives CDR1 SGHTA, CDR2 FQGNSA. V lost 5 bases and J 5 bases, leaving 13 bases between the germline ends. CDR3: CASSDGTHQNIQYF. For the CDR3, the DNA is TGTGCCAGCAGCGACGGGACACACCAAAACATTCAGTACTTC.

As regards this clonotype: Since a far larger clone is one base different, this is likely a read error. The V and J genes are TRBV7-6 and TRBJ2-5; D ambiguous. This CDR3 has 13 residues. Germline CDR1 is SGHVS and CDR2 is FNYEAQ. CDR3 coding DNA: TGTACCAGCAGCTTAGGCCTTCAAGAGACCCAGTACTTC. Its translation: CTSSLGLQETQYF. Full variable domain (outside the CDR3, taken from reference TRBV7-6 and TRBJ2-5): GAGVSQSPRYKVTKRGQDVALRCDPISGHVSLYWYRQALGQGPEFLTYFNYEAQQDKSGLPNDRFSAERPEGSISTLTIQRTEQRDSAMYRCTSSLGLQETQYFGPGTRLLVL.

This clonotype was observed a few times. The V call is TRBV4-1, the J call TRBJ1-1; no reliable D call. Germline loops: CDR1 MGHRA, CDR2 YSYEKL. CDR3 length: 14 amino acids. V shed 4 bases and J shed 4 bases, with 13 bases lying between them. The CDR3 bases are TGCGCCAGCAGCCCCCGACCTGGAGGCACTGAAGCTTTCTTT. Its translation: CASSPRPGGTEAFF.